The 13 T cell receptor beta chains presented below share a single source sample, sequenced in a study of blood T cell repertoires in COVID-19. Libraries were prepared by immunoSEQ multiplex PCR; TCRdb keeps only in-frame clonotypes and omits some of them. The sample carries 150,000 to 200,000 clones, roughly nine tenths recorded once. Sample: peripheral blood. The receptors were gathered from a man aged 60 to 75 with acute or convalescent COVID-19.

The rearrangement links TRBV9 to TRBJ2-6; perhaps TRBD2 as D (5 bases). With 3 bases removed from V and 0 bases from J, the gap between germline ends came to 13 bases. Germline CDR1 and CDR2: SGDLS and YYNGEE. This CDR3 is 17 amino acids long. The CDR3 DNA reads as TGTGCCAGCAGCGCTGCCCTAGCTATCTCTGGGGCCAACGTCCTGACTTTC. As protein: CASSAALAISGANVLTF.

J is TRBJ1-1 and V is TRBV20-1; D perhaps matches TRBD1 (5 bases). The CDR3 length is 15 residues. From germline, CDR1 is DFQATT and CDR2 SNEGSKA (reference sequence). Trimming left V 3 bases short and J 3 bases short, with 17 bases between. The CDR3 loop is CSASGGPGGYTEAFF. The CDR3 DNA sequence: TGCAGTGCTAGTGGGGGACCGGGGGGTTACACTGAAGCTTTCTTT.

The V gene is TRBV19, the J gene TRBJ2-6; the D is unclear. The CDR3 spans 17 residues. Germline V lookup: CDR1 LNHDA, CDR2 SQIVND (reference sequence). V dropped 7 bases and J dropped 2 bases, with 18 bases sitting between them. In DNA form, the CDR3 reads TGTGCCAGTACAGTATCCCTTCCGATTGCTGGGGCCAACGTCCTGACTTTC. Translated, it gives CASTVSLPIAGANVLTF.

The J gene is TRBJ2-7, the V gene TRBV11-2; TRBD1 is a possible D gene (5 bases). Germline values: CDR1 SGHAT, CDR2 FQNNGV. This CDR3 is 14 amino acids long. V gave up 5 bases and J gave up 0 bases, with 11 bases separating them. The CDR3 loop is CASSRDSTSYEQYF. The CDR3 nucleotides read TGTGCCAGCAGCAGAGACAGCACCTCCTACGAGCAGTACTTC.

J is TRBJ2-5 and V is TRBV24-1; the D is unclear. From germline, CDR1 is KGHDR and CDR2 SFDVKD. V dropped 4 bases and J dropped 1 base, with 9 bases sitting between them. This CDR3 has 14 amino acids. CDR3 region: CATSDVASQETQYF. The CDR3 DNA follows: TGTGCCACCAGTGACGTCGCCAGCCAAGAGACCCAGTACTTC.

This chain connects TRBV6-4 to TRBJ2-4; 7 bases match TRBD1. Trimming took 4 bases from V and 4 from J; bases not matched to a gene: 10. The CDR3 length is 16 residues. Germline values: CDR1 MRHNA, CDR2 SNTAGT. The CDR3 sequence is CASSGQGEASKNIQYF. CDR3 in DNA: TGTGCCAGCAGTGGCCAGGGGGAAGCTTCGAAAAACATTCAGTACTTC.

The chain recombines TRBV5-4 with TRBJ2-1; TRBD2 aligns across 13 bases. CDR1 and CDR2 from the germline V gene are SGHNT and YYREEE (reference sequence). V dropped 3 bases and J dropped 7; count of bases not matched to a gene: 1. This CDR3 spans 14 amino acids. The CDR3 sequence: CASSSGLAGNEQFF. Here the CDR3 DNA reads TGTGCCAGCAGCTCGGGACTAGCGGGGAATGAGCAGTTCTTC.

The chain combines TRBV7-9 with TRBJ1-1; 9 bases map to TRBD1. Trimming took 4 bases from V and 7 from J; bases not matched to a gene: 13. Germline V gives CDR1 SEHNR, CDR2 FQNEAQ (reference sequence). This CDR3 is 16 amino acids long. The CDR3 region is CASSSVLTGGSNEAFF. The DNA for the CDR3 is TGTGCCAGCAGCTCAGTCTTAACAGGGGGCTCTAATGAAGCTTTCTTT.

CDR3 region: CASSPRTGRQYTGELFF. The DNA of the CDR3 is TGCGCCAGCAGCCCCCGGACAGGGCGACAATACACCGGGGAGCTGTTTTTT. The gene calls are TRBV4-1 and TRBJ2-2; 8 bases match TRBD1. CDR1 is MGHRA, CDR2 YSYEKL, per germline. The V segment lost 4 bases and the J segment 3 bases; nucleotides outside the gene matches: 10. The CDR3 covers 17 residues.

The genes are TRBV19 and TRBJ1-5, with D unclear. Germline CDR1 is LNHDA and CDR2 is SQIVND (reference sequence). The CDR3 spans 13 residues. The V and J ends lost 4 bases and 3 bases respectively, with 7 bases between them. The CDR3 DNA sequence: TGTGCCAGTAGTAGCAGGTCCAATCAGCCCCAGCATTTT. It yields the protein CASSSRSNQPQHF.

This clone occurred many times. J is TRBJ1-5 and V is TRBV3-1 (or the pseudogene TRBV3-2); 8 nucleotides match TRBD1. Germline trimming cut 2 bases from V and 6 bases from J; bases unmatched to any gene: 6. CDR3 length: 15 amino acids. The germline V gene encodes CDR1 LGHDT and CDR2 YNNKEL (reference sequence). The CDR3 bases are TGTGCCAGCAGCCAAAATCCAGGGGGCACTCAGCCCCAGCATTTT. This translates into CASSQNPGGTQPQHF.

This chain uses TRBV2 with TRBJ2-3; 8 bases agree with TRBD1. Trimming cost V 6 bases and J 0 bases; bases outside gene matches: 2. The germline gives CDR1 SNHLY, CDR2 FYNNEI. This CDR3 has 14 amino acids. The CDR3 loop reads CASRDRASTDTQYF. CDR3 coding DNA: TGTGCCAGCAGGGACAGGGCTAGCACAGATACGCAGTATTTT.

CDR3 protein: CASSLDPGTIEQFF. DNA of the CDR3: TGTGCCAGCAGCTTAGATCCAGGGACAATTGAGCAGTTCTTC. The chain recombines TRBV11-2 with TRBJ2-1, with a weak D call TRBD1 (6 bases). The germline V and J ends were trimmed by 0 bases and 9 bases, with 12 bases remaining between them. CDR1 is SGHAT, CDR2 FQNNGV, per germline. This CDR3 region has 14 residues.